A single sample is the source of the 17 T cell receptor beta chains below, sequenced in a study of molecular identifiers for immune sequencing clone quantification. One entry per CDR3 protein, called by TCRdb with MiXCR from the PCR reads. The profile shows some 650,000 distinct CDR3 sequences, roughly 21% of them singletons. The sample taken for sequencing was naive CD8+ T cells from blood, with Jurkat cell RNA spiked in. As to subset: FACS-sorted CD8+CD4-CCR7+CD45RA+ naive T cells. These receptors were obtained from a human donor in good health. Some libraries in this study had Jurkat cell RNA spiked in.

The chain recombines TRBV5-1 with TRBJ2-2; D ambiguous. This CDR3 is built from 14 residues. V dropped 1 base and J dropped 8 bases, with 12 bases sitting between them. Germline loops: CDR1 SGHRS, CDR2 YFSETQ. The CDR3, as DNA: TGCGCCAGCAGCTTGTTTTCGTCTTCTGGGGAGCTGTTTTTT. Its protein is CASSLFSSSGELFF. The whole variable domain, remainder taken from reference TRBV5-1 and TRBJ2-2, is KAGVTQTPRYLIKTRGQQVTLSCSPISGHRSVSWYQQTPGQGLQFLFEYFSETQRNKGNFPGRFSGRQFSNSRSEMNVSTLELGDSALYLCASSLFSSSGELFFGEGSRLTVL.

This clonotype has at least ten counts. The J gene is TRBJ1-1, the V gene TRBV20-1; 11 bases are a match to TRBD1. The CDR3 has 17 residues. The V and J ends lost 4 bases and 1 base, in that order; junction bases with no gene match: 11. CDR1 is DFQATT and CDR2 is SNEGSKA in the germline V gene (reference sequence). The CDR3 coding sequence is TGCAGTGCTAATAAAGGCGGGACAGGGGGACCGAACACTGAAGCTTTCTTT. Protein product: CSANKGGTGGPNTEAFF.

V gene TRBV15 combines with J gene TRBJ1-5; D is unclear. The germline V gene encodes CDR1 LNHNV and CDR2 YYDKDF (reference sequence). The CDR3 extends over 13 amino acids. Trimming took off 6 bases at V and 0 bases at J, with 6 bases between the two ends. The chain's CDR3 is CATRQFSNQPQHF. The CDR3 DNA reads as TGTGCCACCAGACAATTTAGCAATCAGCCCCAGCATTTT.

This clonotype has a handful of counts. V gene TRBV6-2 or TRBV6-3 combines with J gene TRBJ2-7; 7 bases fit TRBD2. V gave up 7 bases and J gave up 3 bases; unmatched junction bases: 12. CDR3 length: 15 residues. Germline values: CDR1 MNHEY, CDR2 SVGEGT. CDR3 sequence (DNA): TGTGCCAGCATCGACACGGGGCTAGCGGTCTACGAGCAGTACTTC. Translation: CASIDTGLAVYEQYF.

As for this clonotype: The junction does not match germline at one end; this may be a read error. The V call is TRBV7-9, the J call TRBJ2-2, with a possible D match to TRBD2 (5 bases). The CDR3 spans 11 residues. CDR1 is SEHNR and CDR2 is FQNEAQ in the germline V gene (reference sequence). CDR3 loop: CASRSTGELLF. The CDR3, as DNA: TGTGCCAGCAGGTCGACCGGGGAGCTGCTTTTT.

This clonotype was counted ten times or more. This rearrangement joins TRBV27 to TRBJ2-1; 7 nucleotides line up with TRBD2. V was pared by 5 bases and J by 2 bases, with 9 bases of the junction left unmatched. Per germline, CDR1 MNHEY and CDR2 SMNVEV (reference sequence). CDR3 length: 16 amino acids. CDR3 bases: TGTGCCAGCAGTCCCTCGGCGGGAGAACCCTACAATGAGCAGTTCTTC. Amino acids: CASSPSAGEPYNEQFF.

This clonotype was seen many times. The chain couples TRBV12-3 or TRBV12-4 to TRBJ2-1; D remains ambiguous. Trimming took 6 bases from V and 7 from J, leaving 10 bases between them. There are 12 residues in the CDR3. The CDR3 DNA follows: TGTGCCAGCAGCCCACTGGGTAATGAGCAGTTCTTC. Protein: CASSPLGNEQFF.

This clonotype was observed at least ten times. The J gene is TRBJ2-7, the V gene TRBV3-1, with D uncertain. CDR1 and CDR2 from the germline V gene are LGHDT and YNNKEL (reference sequence). This CDR3 contains 16 residues. The ends were cut back, 0 bases at V and 3 bases at J, with 15 bases in the middle. The CDR3 DNA reads as TGTGCCAGCAGCCAAGATTATTCGGCAAGAGACTACGAGCAGTACTTC. It specifies CASSQDYSARDYEQYF.

This clonotype has a count of ten or more. The chain carries TRBV6-2 or TRBV6-3 and TRBJ2-7; D ambiguous. CDR1 and CDR2 (germline): MNHEY, SVGEGT. The CDR3 is made up of 13 amino acids. Trimming took off 5 bases at V and 2 bases at J, with 10 bases between the two ends. The CDR3 spells CASSTHRAYEQYF. The CDR3 DNA is TGTGCCAGCAGTACTCACCGGGCCTACGAGCAGTACTTC.

This clonotype was detected many times. The CDR3 loop reads CSAAYEQYF. CDR3 DNA sequence: TGCAGTGCAGCCTACGAGCAGTACTTC. This chain uses TRBV20-1 with TRBJ2-7; no firm D call. The germline gives CDR1 DFQATT, CDR2 SNEGSKA (reference sequence). The CDR3 sequence is 9 residues long. Deletions cut 6 bases from V and 2 bases from J, with 2 bases between.

In the case of this clonotype: Given the absence of the conserved phenylalanine or tryptophan at the CDR3 end, a read error is likely. J is TRBJ1-5 and V is TRBV12-3 or TRBV12-4; D possibly corresponds to TRBD1 (5 bases). V was clipped by 5 bases and J by 0 bases, with 8 bases between them. This CDR3 contains 14 residues. The CDR3 DNA is TGTGCCAGCAGTCCGGGGGATAGCAATCAGCCCCAGCATTCT. It encodes CASSPGDSNQPQHS.

This clonotype appeared many times. V and J are TRBV7-9 and TRBJ2-7; the D call may be TRBD1 or TRBD2 (6 bases each). This CDR3 comprises 15 residues. V shed 5 bases and J shed 4 bases, with 18 bases lying between them. Germline assignment: CDR1 SEHNR and CDR2 FQNEAQ (reference sequence). The CDR3 DNA reads as TGTGCCAGCAGCGCCCCTGAGGGGGGTACGTACGAGCAGTACTTC. Translation: CASSAPEGGTYEQYF.

Ten or more counts support this clonotype. The CDR3 DNA sequence: TGTGCCAGCAGCTTAGCTGTTTTGGGACAGGGGGCGTGGGATAATCAGCCCCAGCATTTT. Translating it yields CASSLAVLGQGAWDNQPQHF. The chain uses TRBV7-2 and TRBJ1-5, with TRBD1 matching 12 bases. Unmatched junction bases numbered 13, after V lost 0 bases and J lost 4 bases. Germline assignment: CDR1 SGHTA and CDR2 FQGNSA. The CDR3 is made up of 20 amino acids. The full variable domain, rest sourced from reference TRBV7-2 and TRBJ1-5, is GAGVSQSPSNKVTEKGKDVELRCDPISGHTALYWYRQSLGQGLEFLIYFQGNSAPDKSGLPSDRFSAERTGGSVSTLTIQRTQQEDSAVYLCASSLAVLGQGAWDNQPQHFGDGTRLSIL.

In this sample, this clonotype turned up a few times. CDR3 DNA sequence: TGTGCCAGCAGCTTAGGGACTGGCGATGAGCAGTTCTTC. Translated, it gives CASSLGTGDEQFF. The V gene is TRBV7-3, the J gene TRBJ2-1, with a possible D match to TRBD2 (6 bases). This CDR3 has 13 amino acids. CDR1 and CDR2 from the germline V gene are SGHTA and FQGTGA. V was shortened by 2 bases and J by 8 bases, with 10 bases between the two germline ends.

In the case of this clonotype: A much larger clone differs by one base, so this may be a read error. DNA for the CDR3: TGTGCCAGCAGTTACGGGCAGGGAATAACCCCGAACACTGAAGCTTCCTTT. It translates to CASSYGQGITPNTEASF. The chain couples TRBV6-2 or TRBV6-3 to TRBJ1-1; a possible D gene is TRBD1 (5 bases). Germline V gene sequence: CDR1 MNHEY, CDR2 SVGEGT. The CDR3 spans 17 residues.

The chain joins TRBV9 to TRBJ2-2; 8 bases fit TRBD2. CDR1 is SGDLS and CDR2 is YYNGEE in the germline V gene. The CDR3 runs 15 residues. J was trimmed by 3 bases and V by 4 bases; bases with no gene match: 5. CDR3 DNA sequence: TGTGCCAGCAGCCCCTTTAGCGGGGACACCGGGGAGCTGTTTTTT. Protein product: CASSPFSGDTGELFF.

On this clonotype: The junction departs from the called germline gene at one end, perhaps through a read error. The gene calls are TRBV7-3 and TRBJ2-2; D is undetermined. Germline CDR1 reads SGHTA; CDR2 reads FQGTGA. The length of the CDR3 is 13 residues. CDR3 coding DNA: TGTGCCTGCAGCTTAACGGGTTCCGGGGAGCTGTTTTTT. Amino acid sequence: CACSLTGSGELFF.